This entry describes one T cell receptor beta chain. This sample is part of a study of blood T cell repertoires in COVID-19. Background on the study: Samples representing acute and convalescent COVID-19 were sourced from the United States, Italy and Spain.

Per the study methods: Nucleated cell counts were estimated from reference gene primer amplification. Sequencing was performed with immunoSEQ multiplex PCR; in TCRdb, only in-frame clones are kept and a portion is missing. The V and J calls and clone size were taken over from that table, and D and trimming were inferred from the DNA. The sample shows 140,000 to 150,000 clones, approximately 85% of them seen only once. V dropped 5 bases and J dropped 2 bases, with 13 bases sitting between them. The CDR3 extends over 14 amino acids. Per the germline V gene, CDR1 is SGHVS and CDR2 is FQNEAQ. This receptor was obtained from a woman aged 60-75 years with COVID-19, enrolled during active disease. The chain couples TRBV7-8 to TRBJ2-7; D is perhaps TRBD1 (5 bases). What was sequenced was peripheral blood. The DNA of the CDR3 is TGTGCCAGCAGCCCGCCCAGGGATCCCTACGAGCAGTACTTC. It is translated as CASSPPRDPYEQYF.